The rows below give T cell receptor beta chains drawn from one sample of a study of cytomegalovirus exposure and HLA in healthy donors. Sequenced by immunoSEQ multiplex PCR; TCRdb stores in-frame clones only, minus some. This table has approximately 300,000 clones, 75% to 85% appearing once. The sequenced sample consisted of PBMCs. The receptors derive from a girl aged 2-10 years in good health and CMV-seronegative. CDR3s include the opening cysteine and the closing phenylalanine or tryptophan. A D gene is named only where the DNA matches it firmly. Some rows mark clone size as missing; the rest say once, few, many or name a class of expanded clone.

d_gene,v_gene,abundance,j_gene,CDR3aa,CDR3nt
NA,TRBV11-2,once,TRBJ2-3,CASSLDQFSRRSTDTQYF,TGTGCCAGCAGCTTAGATCAGTTTTCGCGGAGAAGCACAGATACGCAGTATTTT
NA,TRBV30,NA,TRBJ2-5,CAQTPGVGETQYF,TGTGCTCAGACGCCAGGGGTCGGAGAGACCCAGTACTTC
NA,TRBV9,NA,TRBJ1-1,CASSGWGGNTEAFF,TGTGCCAGCAGCGGATGGGGGGGAAACACTGAAGCTTTCTTT
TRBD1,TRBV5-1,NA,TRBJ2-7,CASRPGQSYEQYF,TGCGCCAGCAGGCCGGGACAGTCCTACGAGCAGTACTTC
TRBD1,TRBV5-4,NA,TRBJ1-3,CASSADRASGNTIYF,TGTGCCAGCAGCGCTGACAGGGCCTCTGGAAACACCATATATTTT
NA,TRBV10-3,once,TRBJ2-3,CAISLSDYTDTQYF,TGTGCCATCAGCCTTAGCGACTACACAGATACGCAGTATTTT
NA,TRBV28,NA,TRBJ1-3,CATRLPGGGNTIYF,TGTGCCACCCGCCTGCCGGGGGGTGGAAACACCATATATTTT
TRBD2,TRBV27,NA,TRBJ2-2,CASSHGLAGGAELFF,TGTGCCAGCAGTCACGGACTAGCGGGGGGGGCAGAGCTGTTTTTT
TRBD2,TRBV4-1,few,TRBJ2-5,CASSQVEGREETQYF,TGCGCCAGCAGCCAAGTGGAGGGGAGGGAAGAGACCCAGTACTTC
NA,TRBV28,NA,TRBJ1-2,CASSLTGVANYGYTF,TGTGCCAGCAGCCTAACAGGAGTAGCTAACTATGGCTACACCTTC
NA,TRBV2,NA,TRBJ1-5,CASSEGGQYSNQPQHF,TGTGCCAGCAGTGAGGGAGGGCAGTATAGCAATCAGCCCCAGCATTTT
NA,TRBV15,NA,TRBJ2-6,CATSRPLTGTGANVLTF,TGTGCCACCAGCAGACCCCTCACAGGAACCGGGGCCAACGTCCTGACTTTC
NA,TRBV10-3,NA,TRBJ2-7,CATSRVPGRPLTYEQYF,TGTGCCACTTCACGGGTCCCAGGGAGGCCCCTTACCTACGAGCAGTACTTC
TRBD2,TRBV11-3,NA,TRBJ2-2,CASSLSGGTGELFF,TGTGCCAGCAGCTTGTCGGGGGGCACCGGGGAGCTGTTTTTT
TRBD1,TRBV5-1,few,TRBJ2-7,CASNLNWDSSYEQYF,TGCGCCAGCAATCTCAATTGGGACAGCTCCTACGAGCAGTACTTC
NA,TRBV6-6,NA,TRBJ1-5,CASSWGQTNQPQHF,TGTGCCAGCAGTTGGGGCCAAACAAATCAGCCCCAGCATTTT
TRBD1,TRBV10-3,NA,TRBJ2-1,CATTAGEGQGVSYNEQFF,TGTGCCACAACCGCGGGGGAGGGACAGGGGGTCTCCTACAATGAGCAGTTCTTC
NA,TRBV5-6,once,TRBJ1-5,CASSLGYTQNQPQHF,TGTGCCAGCAGCTTGGGGTACACCCAAAATCAGCCCCAGCATTTT
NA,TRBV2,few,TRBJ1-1,CASRTRTEENTEAFF,TGTGCCAGCAGGACGAGGACAGAGGAGAACACTGAAGCTTTCTTT
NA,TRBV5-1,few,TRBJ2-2,CASSSNANTGELFF,TGCGCCAGCAGCTCAAATGCGAACACCGGGGAGCTGTTTTTT
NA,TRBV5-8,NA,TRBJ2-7,CASKAGWKLVPYEQYF,TGTGCCAGCAAGGCGGGATGGAAACTAGTGCCCTACGAGCAGTACTTC
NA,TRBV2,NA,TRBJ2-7,CASGFYSLAYEQYF,TGTGCCAGCGGGTTCTACAGCCTCGCCTACGAGCAGTACTTC
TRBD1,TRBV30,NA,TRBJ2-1,CAWSVPKETGNFLDEQFF,TGTGCCTGGAGTGTACCCAAGGAGACAGGGAACTTCTTAGATGAGCAGTTCTTC